This T cell receptor (beta chain) came from a study of neurological immune-mediated disorders. This CDR3 comprises 14 residues. V was clipped by 7 bases and J by 0 bases, with 13 bases between them. CDR1 and CDR2 (germline): MDHEN, SYDVKM. One entry per CDR3 protein results from TCRdb running MiXCR on the 5' RACE reads. Found here are about 60,000 distinct CDR3 sequences, about 4% of them singletons; the top ten hold about 3%. The rearrangement uses TRBV28 and TRBJ2-7; possible D gene TRBD2, 6 bases. The clonotype originates from a man aged 45-60 years with multiple sclerosis. The specimen sequenced was PBMCs. In DNA, the CDR3 is TGTGCCAGCAAGGTCCAGGGACTCTCCTACGAGCAGTACTTC. It specifies CASKVQGLSYEQYF.